This T cell receptor beta chain was sequenced for a study of CD8 T cells in Susac syndrome. Remarks on this clonotype: As yet, its antigen is unknown.

Study-wide results and limits: In Susac syndrome, the CD4+ T cell repertoires did not show clonal expansion.

When the RNA was reverse transcribed, random hexamers were used with an input of about 0.45 to 1 ug. A multiplex approach, immunoSEQ multiplex PCR, amplified TCR beta CDR3 across 54 Vbeta and 13 Jbeta. TCRdb re-derived calls from the immunoSEQ multiplex PCR reads in MiXCR, one entry per CDR3 protein. Of 150,000 to 190,000 distinct CDR3 sequences in the sample, 85% to 95% were seen once. The V and J ends lost 0 bases and 0 bases, in that order; junction bases with no gene match: 7. The CDR3 runs to 18 residues. Looked up from germline, CDR1 is MNHNS and CDR2 is SASEGT. The receptor's source is a human donor with Susac syndrome. V gene TRBV6-1 combines with J gene TRBJ2-5, with 10 bases that match TRBD1. Sequenced input: CD4+ T cells from PBMCs. CDR3 DNA: TGTGCCAGCAGTGAAGCGGGGACAGGGGCTGGGTACCAAGAGACCCAGTACTTC. Protein: CASSEAGTGAGYQETQYF.